Listed below are T cell receptor beta chains from one sample, sequenced in a study of blood T cell repertoires in COVID-19. The assay was immunoSEQ multiplex PCR, and TCRdb's table has in-frame clones only and misses some. Seen here are 80,000 to 100,000 clones, 87% observed once, and the top ten hold 3%. The specimen sequenced was peripheral blood. The source of these receptors is a woman in her forties or fifties with active or convalescent COVID-19. Both conserved end residues are part of each CDR3. The D gene is left open where the match is weak. Expanded clones are given a class, and other clones once, few, many or no size at all.

TRBJ2-5,15,TRBD1,-,TRBV20-1,TGCAGTGCTAGTGTACTTGGACAGGCTCAAGAGACCCAGTACTTC,CSASVLGQAQETQYF
TRBJ1-1,14,TRBD1,few,TRBV18,TGTGCCAGCTCACCACCGGGATCCGGGACAGCGCTTTTATTT,CASSPPGSGTALLF
TRBJ2-7,15,TRBD2,-,TRBV7-3,TGTGCCAGCAGCTTGGGACTCGGGGGGGCCTACGAGCAGTACTTC,CASSLGLGGAYEQYF
TRBJ2-7,14,-,-,TRBV10-3,TGTGCCATCAGTGAGACCCCGACCTACGGGGGGCAGTACTTC,CAISETPTYGGQYF
TRBJ1-1,13,-,few,TRBV6-4,TGTGCCAGCAGTGAAGGAGAGAACACTGAAGCTTTCTTT,CASSEGENTEAFF
TRBJ1-1,14,TRBD1,-,TRBV7-2,TGTGCCAGCAGCCCCGACAGGGCGGCCACTGAAGCTTTCTTT,CASSPDRAATEAFF
TRBJ1-2,15,TRBD1,-,TRBV4-3,TGCGCCAGCAGCCAAGGGGCAGGGGGCGAAAGTGGCTACACCTTC,CASSQGAGGESGYTF
TRBJ2-7,12,-,-,TRBV28,TGTGCCAGCAGCCCCGACAGCTACGAGCAGTACTTC,CASSPDSYEQYF
TRBJ2-3,15,TRBD2,-,TRBV4-3,TGCGCCAGCAGCCAAATCGGGGGGGGCACAGATACGCAGTATTTT,CASSQIGGGTDTQYF
TRBJ2-5,16,-,once,TRBV7-2,TGTGCCAGCAGCTTAGAAGGCAGACGCGGAGGAGAGACCCAGTACTTC,CASSLEGRRGGETQYF
TRBJ1-6,13,-,-,TRBV28,TGTGCCAGCAGCTCGACAGAAATTTCACCCCTCCACTTT,CASSSTEISPLHF
TRBJ2-2,15,TRBD1,-,TRBV7-2,TGTGCCAGCAGCTCACAGGGGGTACGGGGCGGGGAGCTGTTTTTT,CASSSQGVRGGELFF
TRBJ2-7,14,-,-,TRBV30,TGTGCCTGGAGTCCCCGACAGATATCTTACGAGCAGTACTTC,CAWSPRQISYEQYF
TRBJ1-4,14,TRBD1,-,TRBV5-1,TGCGCCAGCAGCGTACAGGGGGCTAATGAAAAACTGTTTTTT,CASSVQGANEKLFF
TRBJ1-1,13,-,-,TRBV19,TGTGCCAGTAGTATTAGCCCGAACACTGAAGCTTTCTTT,CASSISPNTEAFF
TRBJ2-1,14,TRBD1,-,TRBV6-5,TGTGCCAGCAGGACCGGGACAGTCACTAATGAGCAGTTCTTC,CASRTGTVTNEQFF
TRBJ2-3,15,TRBD2,-,TRBV5-5,TGTGCCAGCAGCTTAGCGGGGGCTAGCACAGATACGCAGTATTTT,CASSLAGASTDTQYF
TRBJ1-1,13,-,-,TRBV27,TGTGCCAGCAGTTTTTGGGCGAACACTGAAGCTTTCTTT,CASSFWANTEAFF